The rows below give T cell receptor beta chains drawn from one sample of a study of monozygotic twins with inflammatory bowel disease. TCRdb reanalyzed the 5' RACE reads, giving one entry per CDR3 protein sequence and no DNA. This repertoire includes approximately 330,000 distinct CDR3 sequences. The specimen was blood. The source of these receptors is a human donor with ulcerative colitis or Crohn's disease, or a healthy co-twin of an affected twin (not recorded which). Both conserved end residues are part of each CDR3. Fields, in order: J gene, V gene, CDR3 protein.

j_call: TRBJ1-1; v_call: TRBV2; cdr3_aa: CASSDPTGYTEAFF
j_call: TRBJ1-6; v_call: TRBV25-1; cdr3_aa: CASSSGGMRNSPLHF
j_call: TRBJ2-7; v_call: TRBV5-1; cdr3_aa: CASSYDRSSYEQYF
j_call: TRBJ2-3; v_call: TRBV27; cdr3_aa: CASSLRLAAGYGTDTQYF
j_call: TRBJ2-1; v_call: TRBV20-1; cdr3_aa: CSARTPVQRGGVNEQFF
j_call: TRBJ2-7; v_call: TRBV5-8; cdr3_aa: CASRAGTGMHEQYF
j_call: TRBJ2-1; v_call: TRBV20-1; cdr3_aa: CSARDRGGYNEQFF
j_call: TRBJ2-5; v_call: TRBV29-1; cdr3_aa: CSVTDTEEYRETQYF
j_call: TRBJ1-5; v_call: TRBV15; cdr3_aa: CATSTPGGTLYSNQPQHF
j_call: TRBJ2-1; v_call: TRBV7-2; cdr3_aa: CASSPTKSGEQFF
j_call: TRBJ2-3; v_call: TRBV20-1; cdr3_aa: CSAPGHSTDTQYF
j_call: TRBJ2-7; v_call: TRBV4-3; cdr3_aa: CASSQDSGVGGEQYF
j_call: TRBJ2-7; v_call: TRBV28; cdr3_aa: CASSSPGGGAYEQYF
j_call: TRBJ2-7; v_call: TRBV6-5; cdr3_aa: CASSYLSSGESYEQYF
j_call: TRBJ1-6; v_call: TRBV28; cdr3_aa: CASSSGLKTSYNSPLHF
j_call: TRBJ2-3; v_call: TRBV4-1; cdr3_aa: CASSQETLGTDTQYF
j_call: TRBJ2-1; v_call: TRBV20-1; cdr3_aa: CSARDHGSPGTYNEQFF
j_call: TRBJ2-7; v_call: TRBV9; cdr3_aa: CASSRRVGDNEQYF
j_call: TRBJ2-2; v_call: TRBV20-1; cdr3_aa: CSVHGTDTGELFF
j_call: TRBJ2-3; v_call: TRBV11-3; cdr3_aa: CASSEGTAYTDTQYF
j_call: TRBJ1-4; v_call: TRBV7-9; cdr3_aa: CASSPWDRGHTNEKLFF
j_call: TRBJ1-2; v_call: TRBV4-1; cdr3_aa: CASSHPSSQGSGYTF
j_call: TRBJ2-5; v_call: TRBV7-2; cdr3_aa: CASSLGGRYQETQYF
j_call: TRBJ1-5; v_call: TRBV7-2; cdr3_aa: CASSLGAGDSNQPQHF
j_call: TRBJ1-5; v_call: TRBV6-2/TRBV6-3; cdr3_aa: CATRLTGTAGNQPQHF
j_call: TRBJ2-1; v_call: TRBV2; cdr3_aa: CDSVRERFYNEQFF
j_call: TRBJ1-1; v_call: TRBV10-3; cdr3_aa: CAISAGGEAEAFF
j_call: TRBJ1-1; v_call: TRBV27; cdr3_aa: CASSFRTGQNTEAFF
j_call: TRBJ2-5; v_call: TRBV19; cdr3_aa: CASSPGGPGRTQYF
j_call: TRBJ2-5; v_call: TRBV6-5; cdr3_aa: CASSYGTGYQETQYF
j_call: TRBJ2-5; v_call: TRBV29-1; cdr3_aa: CSVLRDITGTQYF
j_call: TRBJ2-1; v_call: TRBV15; cdr3_aa: CATSGPYGANEQFF
j_call: TRBJ2-1; v_call: TRBV4-3; cdr3_aa: CASSHQQGDEQFF
j_call: TRBJ1-2; v_call: TRBV28; cdr3_aa: CASGGVNYGYTF
j_call: TRBJ2-7; v_call: TRBV28; cdr3_aa: CASGGRDNPYEQYF
j_call: TRBJ1-1; v_call: TRBV20-1; cdr3_aa: CSASPQLNTEAFF
j_call: TRBJ2-7; v_call: TRBV10-2; cdr3_aa: CASSESGALSSYEQYF
j_call: TRBJ1-5; v_call: TRBV28; cdr3_aa: CASSYRGTLQNRPQHF
j_call: TRBJ2-7; v_call: TRBV6-5; cdr3_aa: CASTNGQYYEQYF
j_call: TRBJ2-6; v_call: TRBV7-9; cdr3_aa: CASSGTSGANVLTF
j_call: TRBJ2-1; v_call: TRBV20-1; cdr3_aa: CSARGGRANNEQFF
j_call: TRBJ1-4; v_call: TRBV5-1; cdr3_aa: CASSPVGAGDEKLFF
j_call: TRBJ2-3; v_call: TRBV7-9; cdr3_aa: CASSLVVRGQTDTQYF
j_call: TRBJ1-5; v_call: TRBV12-3/TRBV12-4; cdr3_aa: CASSLALVGMFAQPQHF
j_call: TRBJ1-6; v_call: TRBV6-1; cdr3_aa: CASSRGGPGAGNSPLHF
j_call: TRBJ2-3; v_call: TRBV29-1; cdr3_aa: CSALVRGGTQYF
j_call: TRBJ1-2; v_call: TRBV14; cdr3_aa: CASSQERGGGYTF
j_call: TRBJ2-1; v_call: TRBV6-1; cdr3_aa: CASSRDGAYNEQFF
j_call: TRBJ2-5; v_call: TRBV20-1; cdr3_aa: CSARDTGLVRGETQYF
j_call: TRBJ1-1; v_call: TRBV7-2; cdr3_aa: CASSWEGAPRSSEAFF
j_call: TRBJ2-1; v_call: TRBV5-1; cdr3_aa: CASSLVASGGANEQFF
j_call: TRBJ2-3; v_call: TRBV5-1; cdr3_aa: CASRMTGAVYLDTQYF